The 21 T cell receptor beta chains given below trace back to one sample, sequenced in a study of T-cell memory formation after mild COVID-19. MiXCR was run by TCRdb on the 5' RACE reads, yielding one entry per CDR3 protein. The sample shows fewer than 350,000 distinct CDR3 sequences, more than 15% of them seen only once. Sequenced sample: PBMCs or a T cell subset sorted from them (not recorded which). The receptor source for this set is a young man who had mild COVID-19 (a few samples of this study predate the infection). Cell type and time point are not known.

This clonotype appeared a few times. The chain uses TRBV5-5 and TRBJ1-5, with D possibly matching TRBD1 (6 bases). V was trimmed by 3 bases and J by 7 bases, leaving 14 bases between them. The germline CDR1 and CDR2 sequences are SGHKS and YYEKEE (reference sequence). The CDR3 loop spans 14 amino acids. This CDR3 is CASSSVTGLQPQHF. CDR3 bases: TGTGCCAGCAGCTCGGTAACAGGGTTACAGCCCCAGCATTTT.

The gene calls are TRBV29-1 and TRBJ2-3; TRBD1 agrees at 7 bases. Trimming removed 0 bases from V and 4 bases from J; junction bases left unmatched: 4. The CDR3 loop spans 14 amino acids. CDR1 and CDR2 from the germline V gene are SQVTM and ANQGSEA. The CDR3 DNA follows: TGCAGCGTTGAAGAAAGACAGGGTGCAGATACGCAGTATTTT. This encodes CSVEERQGADTQYF.

This chain uses TRBV20-1 with TRBJ2-7; a weak D match, TRBD2 (5 bases). The CDR3 is made up of 13 amino acids. V lost 1 base and J 4 bases, leaving 11 bases between the germline ends. The germline V gene encodes CDR1 DFQATT and CDR2 SNEGSKA (reference sequence). The CDR3: CSARVPSMYEQYV. The CDR3 DNA reads TGCAGTGCTAGAGTTCCTAGCATGTACGAGCAGTACGTC.

This chain links TRBV4-1 with TRBJ1-6; D is perhaps TRBD1 (6 bases). The CDR3 contains 16 residues. Looked up from germline, CDR1 is MGHRA and CDR2 is YSYEKL. Trimming pared 3 bases from V and 8 bases from J, leaving 17 bases between. The CDR3 sequence is CASSHVNRVGDSPLHF. The CDR3 region has the DNA TGCGCCAGCAGCCACGTCAACAGGGTAGGGGATTCACCCCTCCACTTT.

The rearrangement joins TRBV5-4 to TRBJ1-5, with D perhaps matching TRBD1 (6 bases). V lost 4 bases, J lost 4 bases, and 18 bases lay in between. This CDR3 comprises 16 residues. Per the germline V gene, CDR1 is SGHNT and CDR2 is YYREEE (reference sequence). The CDR3 is CASSPGTDRQNQPQHF. The CDR3 DNA is TGTGCCAGCAGCCCGGGAACCGACAGGCAGAATCAGCCCCAGCATTTT.

The V and J genes are TRBV9 and TRBJ1-6; TRBD1 aligns across 7 bases. CDR1 is SGDLS, CDR2 YYNGEE, per germline. The CDR3 has 16 amino acids. V lost 3 bases and J lost 6; bases outside the gene matches: 9. The CDR3 is CASSATGTRFNSPLHF. CDR3 coding DNA: TGTGCCAGCAGCGCGACAGGGACCCGATTTAATTCACCCCTCCACTTT.

This clonotype appeared many times. The chain joins TRBV5-1 to TRBJ1-5; possibly TRBD1 for D (6 bases). In germline, CDR1 is SGHRS, CDR2 YFSETQ. The CDR3 has 16 amino acids. The V end was cut by 4 bases, the J end by 1 base, with 15 bases between. The CDR3, as DNA: TGCGCCAGCAGCCCTGGGGGTAGGGGGAGCAATCAGCCCCAGCATTTT. It translates to CASSPGGRGSNQPQHF. The full variable domain, completed using reference TRBV5-1 and TRBJ1-5, is KAGVTQTPRYLIKTRGQQVTLSCSPISGHRSVSWYQQTPGQGLQFLFEYFSETQRNKGNFPGRFSGRQFSNSRSEMNVSTLELGDSALYLCASSPGGRGSNQPQHFGDGTRLSIL.

This clonotype has only a few counts. This CDR3 is CASSDGQYGEKLFF. CDR3 sequence (DNA): TGTGCCAGCAGTGATGGACAGTACGGTGAAAAACTGTTTTTT. The chain has TRBV28 and TRBJ1-4; the D gene is possibly TRBD1 (6 bases). With 5 bases removed from V and 7 bases from J, the gap between germline ends came to 14 bases. The CDR3 runs 14 residues. Looked up from germline, CDR1 is MDHEN and CDR2 is SYDVKM. Based on the CDR3 plus reference TRBV28 and TRBJ1-4, the full variable domain is DVKVTQSSRYLVKRTGEKVFLECVQDMDHENMFWYRQDPGLGLRLIYFSYDVKMKEKGDIPEGYSVSREKKERFSLILESASTNQTSMYLCASSDGQYGEKLFFGSGTQLSVL.

The chain joins TRBV12-3 or TRBV12-4 to TRBJ1-4; no definite D call. Trimming took off 6 bases at V and 16 bases at J, with 15 bases between the two ends. The CDR3 has 11 residues. CDR3 loop: CASSGARRQFF. Written as DNA, the CDR3 is TGTGCCAGCAGCGGAGCCCGGCGGCAGTTTTTT.

This clonotype was seen a handful of times. The J gene is TRBJ2-3, the V gene TRBV5-1; D gene uncertain. The V end lost 5 bases, the J end lost 6 bases, and 10 bases lay between the germline ends. There are 12 residues in the CDR3. Looked up from germline, CDR1 is SGHRS and CDR2 is YFSETQ. The CDR3 bases are TGCGCCAGCAGGGCTGATGCGGATACGCAGTATTTT. Residues: CASRADADTQYF.

This clonotype was seen only a few times. V gene TRBV3-1 combines with J gene TRBJ1-5; 8 positions match TRBD1. V gave up 1 base and J gave up 4 bases; unmatched junction bases: 0. CDR3 length: 14 residues. The germline gives CDR1 LGHDT, CDR2 YNNKEL (reference sequence). This chain's CDR3 is CASSQGTGNQPQHF. CDR3 coding DNA: TGTGCCAGCAGCCAAGGGACAGGGAATCAGCCCCAGCATTTT.

This clonotype was detected a few times. V gene TRBV9 combines with J gene TRBJ2-3, with D unclear. Germline V gives CDR1 SGDLS, CDR2 YYNGEE. V was pared by 0 bases and J by 9 bases, with 11 bases between. This CDR3 has 13 residues. The CDR3 DNA follows: TGTGCCAGCAGCGTAGCTACGGAAGGGACGCAGTATTTT. This translates into CASSVATEGTQYF.

This sequence joins TRBV7-6 and TRBJ1-1; 7 nucleotides line up with TRBD1. Germline CDR1 and CDR2: SGHVS and FNYEAQ. V was clipped by 2 bases and J by 11 bases; unmatched bases: 11. The CDR3 spans 14 residues. The CDR3 bases are TGTGCCAGCAGCTTACCGGCGGGGGACAGAATTGCTTTCTTT. It translates to CASSLPAGDRIAFF. Supplemented by reference TRBV7-6 and TRBJ1-1, the full variable domain reads GAGVSQSPRYKVTKRGQDVALRCDPISGHVSLYWYRQALGQGPEFLTYFNYEAQQDKSGLPNDRFSAERPEGSISTLTIQRTEQRDSAMYRCASSLPAGDRIAFFGQGTRLTVV.

The chain has TRBV4-1 and TRBJ2-3; TRBD2 aligns across 12 bases. Losses at the gene ends were 4 bases for V and 0 bases for J; bases not matched to a gene: 8. CDR1 and CDR2 from the germline V gene are MGHRA and YSYEKL. The CDR3 is 18 amino acids. The DNA for the CDR3 is TGCGCCAGCAGCCTATGGCTAGCGGGGGGGTCTAGCACAGATACGCAGTATTTT. Translated, it gives CASSLWLAGGSSTDTQYF.

This clonotype was detected ten times or more. This sequence joins TRBV4-1 and TRBJ2-4; 9 nucleotides agree with TRBD1. The CDR3 has 17 residues. Germline V gives CDR1 MGHRA, CDR2 YSYEKL. The V gene end was trimmed by 4 bases and the J gene end by 2 bases; junction bases not matched to a gene: 9. The DNA of the CDR3 is TGCGCCAGCAGCCTGCCACGACAGGGGGATACCAAAAACATTCAGTACTTC. This sequence encodes CASSLPRQGDTKNIQYF.

This clonotype occurred many times. The rearrangement uses TRBV12-3 or TRBV12-4 and TRBJ2-2, with 13 bases aligning to TRBD2. The CDR3 is 17 amino acids. The trim removed 3 bases at V and 4 bases at J, leaving 5 bases unmatched. CDR3 in DNA: TGTGCCAGCAGTTTGACTAGCGGGGGGCCGGGCACCGGGGAGCTGTTTTTT. Its translation is CASSLTSGGPGTGELFF.

The gene calls are TRBV6-6 and TRBJ2-6; D not certain. The CDR3 contains 15 residues. V was trimmed by 0 bases and J by 2 bases, leaving 5 bases between them. CDR1 is MNHNY and CDR2 is SVGAGI in the germline V gene (reference sequence). The CDR3 DNA is TGTGCCAGCAGTTACTCGATCCCTGGGGCCAACGTCCTGACTTTC. Residues: CASSYSIPGANVLTF.

The gene calls are TRBV20-1 and TRBJ2-6; unclear D gene. Trimming removed 1 base at V and 1 base at J, with 8 bases between. The CDR3 extends over 15 amino acids. CDR1 and CDR2 from the germline V gene are DFQATT and SNEGSKA (reference sequence). CDR3 loop: CSARARYSGANVLTF. CDR3 DNA sequence: TGCAGTGCTAGAGCCCGGTATTCTGGGGCCAACGTCCTGACTTTC.

This clonotype was picked up a small number of times. The chain has TRBV6-5 and TRBJ2-1, with 9 bases fitting TRBD1. Unmatched junction bases numbered 12, after V lost 6 bases and J lost 12 bases. This CDR3 comprises 14 residues. From germline, CDR1 is MNHEY and CDR2 SVGAGI. CDR3 sequence (DNA): TGTGCCAGCAGCCAAGGGGGACAGGGATTAGGGCAGTTCTTC. Encoded protein: CASSQGGQGLGQFF.

This clonotype was counted between two and nine times. This rearrangement joins TRBV5-1 to TRBJ2-2; no reliable D call. Germline values: CDR1 SGHRS, CDR2 YFSETQ. The CDR3 is 11 amino acids. V was trimmed by 5 bases and J by 7 bases, leaving 6 bases between them. The CDR3 reads CASRSLGELFF. CDR3 nucleotide sequence: TGCGCCAGCAGGTCCCTCGGGGAGCTGTTTTTT.

The chain couples TRBV12-3 or TRBV12-4 to TRBJ2-7, with D hard to call. CDR3 length: 15 residues. V shed 4 bases and J shed 2 bases, with 15 bases lying between them. CDR3: CASSSTWRNAYEQYF. The CDR3, as DNA: TGTGCCAGCAGTTCCACCTGGCGGAACGCCTACGAGCAGTACTTC.